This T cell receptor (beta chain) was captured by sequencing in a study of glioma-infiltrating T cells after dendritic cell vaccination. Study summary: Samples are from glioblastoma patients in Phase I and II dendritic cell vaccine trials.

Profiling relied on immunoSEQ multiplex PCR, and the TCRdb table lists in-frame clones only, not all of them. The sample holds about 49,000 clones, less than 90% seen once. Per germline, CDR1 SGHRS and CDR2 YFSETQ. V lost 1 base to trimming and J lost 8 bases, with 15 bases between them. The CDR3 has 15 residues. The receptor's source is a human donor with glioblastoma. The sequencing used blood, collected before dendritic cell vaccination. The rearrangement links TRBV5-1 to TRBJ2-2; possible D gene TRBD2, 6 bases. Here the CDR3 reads CASSLTSLGSGELFF. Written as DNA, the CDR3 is TGCGCCAGCAGCTTGACTAGCCTCGGTTCGGGGGAGCTGTTTTTT.